This is a list of T cell receptor beta chains from one sample in a study of radiation and T cells in renal cell carcinoma. Sequencing used immunoSEQ multiplex PCR; TCRdb keeps in-frame clones, though not all of them. Among some 120,000 clones, 70% to 90% were seen once, and the ten largest hold over 4.5%. This material consisted of blood, taken from a patient whose treatment included radiotherapy and nephrectomy. The receptors were sampled from a woman in her 70s with renal cell carcinoma. Both conserved end residues are part of each CDR3. The D gene is left open where the match is weak. Clone size is given for some rows only: seen once, a few or many times, or a class if the clone is expanded.

clone_size d_call j_call v_call cdr3_aa cdr3_nt
NA NA TRBJ2-3 TRBV10-3 CAISDQTTDTQYF TGTGCCATCAGTGACCAGACCACAGATACGCAGTATTTT
NA NA TRBJ2-7 TRBV5-4 CASSPSGTGSYEQYF TGTGCCAGCAGCCCTAGCGGGACAGGGAGCTACGAGCAGTACTTC
NA NA TRBJ1-3 TRBV11-2 CASSPLVGGENTIYF TGTGCCAGCAGCCCCCTCGTCGGGGGGGAAAACACCATATATTTT
NA TRBD2 TRBJ2-1 TRBV2 CASSEVGGGYNEQFF TGTGCCAGCAGTGAAGTCGGCGGGGGGTACAATGAGCAGTTCTTC
NA TRBD1 TRBJ1-1 TRBV5-1 CASRSTGANTEAFF TGCGCCAGCAGAAGTACAGGGGCGAACACTGAAGCTTTCTTT
NA TRBD1 TRBJ1-5 TRBV7-2 CASSPGQRPNQPQHF TGTGCCAGCAGCCCGGGACAGCGTCCCAATCAGCCCCAGCATTTT
NA NA TRBJ1-2 TRBV7-9 CASSLAQEYYGYTF TGTGCCAGCAGCTTAGCCCAGGAGTACTATGGCTACACCTTC
NA NA TRBJ2-1 TRBV1 CTSSQAGSSYNEQFF TGCACCAGCAGCCAAGCAGGGAGCTCCTACAATGAGCAGTTCTTC
NA NA TRBJ1-5 TRBV18 CASSPKSNQPQHF TGTGCCAGCTCACCGAAGAGCAATCAGCCCCAGCATTTT
NA NA TRBJ2-7 TRBV29-1 CSAGEEGHPYF TGCAGCGCTGGTGAGGAGGGACACCCGTACTTC
NA TRBD1 TRBJ2-5 TRBV30 CAWSVIGGRGETQYF TGTGCCTGGAGTGTAATAGGGGGCCGGGGAGAGACCCAGTACTTC
NA NA TRBJ1-2 TRBV9 CASSPVGGYGYTF TGTGCCAGCAGCCCGGTTGGGGGCTATGGCTACACCTTC
NA TRBD2 TRBJ2-3 TRBV14 CASSHLAGGTDTQYF TGTGCCAGCAGCCATTTAGCGGGGGGAACAGATACGCAGTATTTT
NA NA TRBJ1-6 TRBV19 CASSIFWVTNSPLHF TGTGCCAGTAGTATTTTTTGGGTTACGAATTCACCCCTCCACTTT
NA TRBD1 TRBJ2-5 TRBV10-3 CAIRGDRGLQETQYF TGTGCCATCAGAGGGGACAGGGGGCTTCAAGAGACCCAGTACTTC
once NA TRBJ1-5 TRBV7-8 CASSLEGQVSNQPQHF TGTGCCAGCAGCTTAGAGGGGCAGGTTTCTAATCAGCCCCAGCATTTT
NA NA TRBJ1-1 TRBV28 CASNADNSRPPAFF TGTGCCAGCAACGCAGATAATTCCCGCCCGCCAGCTTTCTTT
NA NA TRBJ1-1 TRBV21-1 CASSSDVATIRTEAFF TGTGCCAGCAGTAGCGATGTAGCTACAATTCGCACTGAAGCTTTCTTT
NA TRBD2 TRBJ2-1 TRBV6-5 CASSETSGGANMFF TGTGCCAGCAGCGAAACTAGCGGGGGGGCCAATATGTTCTTC
NA NA TRBJ1-6 TRBV5-1 CASSLGGESAPLHF TGCGCCAGCAGCTTGGGTGGAGAATCGGCACCCCTCCACTTT
few NA TRBJ1-1 TRBV7-3 CASSSRPGTEAFF TGTGCCAGCAGCTCCCGTCCGGGCACTGAAGCTTTCTTT
NA NA TRBJ1-1 TRBV27 CASSFRGNTEAFF TGTGCCAGCAGTTTCAGGGGGAACACTGAAGCTTTCTTT
few NA TRBJ1-1 TRBV29-1 CSVERGGVNTEAFF TGCAGCGTTGAAAGGGGAGGGGTGAACACTGAAGCTTTCTTT
once TRBD2 TRBJ2-7 TRBV5-1 CASSASGRAYEQYF TGCGCCAGCAGCGCTAGCGGGCGGGCCTACGAGCAGTACTTC
NA TRBD1 TRBJ1-1 TRBV4-1 CASSQTGVSTEAFF TGCGCCAGCAGCCAGACAGGGGTAAGCACTGAAGCTTTCTTT